The rows below give T cell receptor beta chains drawn from one sample of a study of chemoradiotherapy in HPV16-positive cancers. Sequenced by immunoSEQ multiplex PCR; TCRdb stores in-frame clones only, minus some. The data show roughly 70,000 clones, with roughly 90% seen just once and under 4.5% held by the top ten. The source was blood, collected from a patient who underwent chemoradiotherapy. All receptors come from a human donor with HPV-associated anogenital cancer. CDR3s include the opening cysteine and the closing phenylalanine or tryptophan. D genes are given only for firm matches. Not every row has a clone size; where given, it reads once, few, many or a size class.

d_call	clone_size	v_call	j_call	cdr3_length	cdr3_aa	cdr3_nt
TRBD2	-	TRBV4-1	TRBJ2-1	16	CASSQGRGLAYNEQFF	TGCGCCAGCAGCCAAGGGAGGGGACTAGCGTACAATGAGCAGTTCTTC
TRBD2	-	TRBV18	TRBJ2-3	20	CASSTSPGLAELKSTDTQYF	TGTGCCAGCTCCACCAGTCCGGGACTAGCGGAGCTAAAGAGCACAGATACGCAGTATTTT
-	-	TRBV2	TRBJ2-5	14	CASKSLSSVQTQYF	TGTGCCAGCAAAAGTCTATCTAGCGTCCAGACCCAGTACTTC
TRBD2	-	TRBV6-5	TRBJ2-7	13	CASFSGRDYEQYF	TGTGCCAGTTTTAGCGGGAGGGACTACGAGCAGTACTTC
-	-	TRBV6-6	TRBJ1-5	14	CASSLTASNQPQHF	TGTGCCAGCAGTCTCACAGCTAGCAATCAGCCCCAGCATTTT
TRBD1	-	TRBV7-9	TRBJ2-2	13	CASSPDRGGELFF	TGTGCCAGCAGCCCGGACAGGGGCGGGGAGCTGTTTTTT
TRBD2	-	TRBV15	TRBJ2-4	18	CATSRVSGRPLAKNIQYF	TGTGCCACCAGCAGAGTTAGCGGGAGGCCCCTAGCCAAAAACATTCAGTACTTC
TRBD1	-	TRBV6-4	TRBJ2-2	14	CASSGTGSTGELFF	TGTGCCAGCAGCGGGACAGGAAGTACCGGGGAGCTGTTTTTT
-	-	TRBV27	TRBJ2-7	11	CASRQAYEQYF	TGTGCCAGCAGACAAGCCTACGAGCAGTACTTC
TRBD2	-	TRBV4-1	TRBJ2-7	19	CASSQVLTAGGTKLVEQYF	TGCGCCAGCAGCCAAGTTCTCACAGCGGGGGGAACCAAACTTGTAGAGCAGTACTTC
-	-	TRBV9	TRBJ2-1	14	CASSVGTVDNEQFF	TGTGCCAGCAGCGTAGGGACAGTCGACAATGAGCAGTTCTTC
-	once	TRBV5-1	TRBJ2-6	15	CASSSQGAGANVLTF	TGCGCCAGCAGCAGTCAGGGAGCTGGGGCCAACGTCCTGACTTTC
TRBD2	-	TRBV4-2	TRBJ2-2	15	CASSESGRATGELFF	TGTGCCAGCAGCGAAAGCGGGAGGGCTACCGGGGAGCTGTTTTTT